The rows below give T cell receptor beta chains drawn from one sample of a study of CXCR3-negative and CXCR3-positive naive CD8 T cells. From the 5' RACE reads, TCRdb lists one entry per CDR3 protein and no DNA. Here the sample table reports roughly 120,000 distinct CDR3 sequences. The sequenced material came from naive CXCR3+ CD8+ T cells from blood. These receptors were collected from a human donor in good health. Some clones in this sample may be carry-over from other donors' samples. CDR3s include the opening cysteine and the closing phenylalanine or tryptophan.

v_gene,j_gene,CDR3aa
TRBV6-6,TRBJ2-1,CASSYTSENEQFF
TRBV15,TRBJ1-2,CATGEYYGYTF
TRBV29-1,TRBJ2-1,CSAPPGLAGNEQFF
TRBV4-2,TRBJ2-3,CASSQEGGTDTQYF
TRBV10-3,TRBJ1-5,CASATDNNQPQHF
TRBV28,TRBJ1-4,CASSSRRATNEKLFF
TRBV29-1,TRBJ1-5,CSVPGTGNQPQHF
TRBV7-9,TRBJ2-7,CASSPPRGIYEQYF
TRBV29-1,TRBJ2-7,CSVVQGGLTYEQYF
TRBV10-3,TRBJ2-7,CAISAGQRYEQYF
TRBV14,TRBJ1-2,CASSQGQSNYGYTF
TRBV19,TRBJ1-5,CASSIGQGSNQPQHF
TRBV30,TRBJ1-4,CALSGTSNNEKLFF
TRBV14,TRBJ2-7,CASSRDREAPEQYF
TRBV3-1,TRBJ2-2,CASSRTSANTGELFF
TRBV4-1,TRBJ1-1,CASSLRGALNTEAFF
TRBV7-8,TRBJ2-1,CASSLLPGTGVNEQFF
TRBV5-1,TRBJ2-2,CASSLDLAGAYTGELFF
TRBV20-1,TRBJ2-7,CSARGSSTYEQYF
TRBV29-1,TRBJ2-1,CSVHLAGGAGSSYNEQFF